Presented here are 16 T cell receptor beta chains from one specimen sequenced in a study of lymphopenia after photon versus proton radiotherapy. Sequencing used immunoSEQ multiplex PCR; TCRdb keeps in-frame clones, though not all of them. The sample has some 45,000 clones; about 85% are singletons. The material sequenced was peripheral blood, taken from a patient treated with proton-based radiotherapy. These receptor sequences come from a woman in her sixties or seventies with pancreatic cancer.

This rearrangement joins TRBV27 to TRBJ2-1; 7 nucleotides align to TRBD1. Losses at the gene ends were 8 bases for V and 5 bases for J; bases not matched to a gene: 6. Germline V gene lookup returns CDR1 MNHEY and CDR2 SMNVEV (reference sequence). The CDR3 is 13 amino acids. The CDR3 DNA reads as TGTGCCAGCGAGGGACAGTTCAACAATGAGCAGTTCTTC. Protein product: CASEGQFNNEQFF.

This chain links TRBV6-1 with TRBJ1-4; maybe TRBD1 (5 bases). CDR1 MNHNS and CDR2 SASEGT come from the germline V gene. The CDR3 has 14 residues. V was clipped by 2 bases and J by 7 bases, with 11 bases between them. The CDR3 bases are TGTGCCAGCAGTGAAAATGGGGACGGTGAAAAACTGTTTTTT. Translating it yields CASSENGDGEKLFF.

The chain has TRBV4-3 and TRBJ2-1, with 13 bases that match TRBD2. Germline V gene sequence: CDR1 LGHNA, CDR2 YSLEER. The junction had 5 bases not matched to a gene; V was cut back by 5 bases and J by 1 base. This CDR3 has 17 residues. This CDR3 is CASSTTSGRDSYNEQFF. CDR3 DNA: TGCGCCAGCAGCACTACTAGCGGGAGGGATTCCTACAATGAGCAGTTCTTC.

This clone was counted between two and nine times. The V and J genes are TRBV30 and TRBJ2-7, with TRBD2 as a possible D gene (5 bases). The ends were cut back, 0 bases at V and 5 bases at J, with 8 bases in the middle. The length of the CDR3 is 12 residues. The germline gives CDR1 GTSNPN, CDR2 SVGIG (reference sequence). The CDR3 sequence: CAWSVRAHEQYF. CDR3 DNA sequence: TGTGCCTGGAGTGTGCGGGCCCACGAGCAGTACTTC.

The J gene is TRBJ2-2, the V gene TRBV10-3; possibly TRBD1 for D (6 bases). Trimming took off 5 bases at V and 5 bases at J, with 6 bases between the two ends. The germline gives CDR1 ENHRY, CDR2 SYGVKD. The CDR3 consists of 12 residues. The CDR3 nucleotides read TGTGCCATCAGTCAGGGGACCGGGGAGCTGTTTTTT. This sequence encodes CAISQGTGELFF.

The chain joins TRBV11-1 to TRBJ1-4, with D perhaps matching TRBD1 (6 bases). This CDR3 has 14 residues. Trimming shortened V by 5 bases and J by 8 bases, and 15 bases separated the two germline ends. Per the germline V gene, CDR1 is SGHAT and CDR2 is FQDESV (reference sequence). CDR3 bases: TGTGCCAGCAGCCTCTTAGGGGGGCACGAAAAACTGTTTTTT. Translation: CASSLLGGHEKLFF.

By proportion, this clone is medium-sized. The chain combines TRBV10-1 with TRBJ2-7; unclear D gene. The germline gives CDR1 WNHNN, CDR2 SYGVQD (reference sequence). The CDR3 is made up of 16 amino acids. V lost 0 bases and J lost 4, with 16 bases in between. CDR3: CASSESGSRMGYEQYF. CDR3 sequence (DNA): TGCGCCAGCAGTGAGTCGGGTAGCAGGATGGGTTACGAGCAGTACTTC.

The chain carries TRBV6-1 and TRBJ2-7, with D perhaps matching TRBD2 (6 bases). This CDR3 region has 13 residues. In germline, CDR1 is MNHNS, CDR2 SASEGT. Trimming stripped 6 bases from V and 3 bases from J, with 12 bases between. The CDR3 protein is CASSLAFNYEQYF. The CDR3 DNA is TGTGCCAGCAGCCTAGCGTTCAACTACGAGCAGTACTTC.

Worth noting for this clone: Other DNA sequences within the sample encode an identical CDR3. The gene calls are TRBV11-3 and TRBJ2-7; D is unresolved. Germline values: CDR1 SGHNT, CDR2 YENEEA. The CDR3 length is 13 residues. V was trimmed by 5 bases and J by 4 bases, leaving 12 bases between them. The CDR3 coding sequence is TGTGCCAGCAGCCCTCCCCGCTCATACGAGCAGTACTTC. This codes for CASSPPRSYEQYF. Complete variable domain (other parts from reference TRBV11-3 and TRBJ2-7): EAGVVQSPRYKIIEKKQPVAFWCNPISGHNTLYWYLQNLGQGPELLIRYENEEAVDDSQLPKDRFSAERLKGVDSTLKIQPAELGDSAVYLCASSPPRSYEQYFGPGTRLTVT.

The genes are TRBV6-1 and TRBJ2-3, with 8 bases lining up with TRBD2. This CDR3 has 14 amino acids. The germline V gene encodes CDR1 MNHNS and CDR2 SASEGT. V lost 7 bases to trimming and J lost 1 base; unmatched junction nucleotides: 4. The CDR3 region has the DNA TGTGCCAGCACTGTGACTAGCGGCACAGATACGCAGTATTTT. It specifies CASTVTSGTDTQYF.

The genes are TRBV5-1 and TRBJ2-5; D is undetermined. V shed 4 bases and J shed 2 bases, with 12 bases lying between them. The CDR3 is made up of 14 amino acids. Germline CDR1 reads SGHRS; CDR2 reads YFSETQ. The CDR3 loop is CASSPTTTQETQYF. The CDR3 DNA is TGCGCCAGCAGCCCCACCACAACACAAGAGACCCAGTACTTC.

The rearrangement links TRBV27 to TRBJ1-2; D possibly corresponds to TRBD1 (5 bases). The CDR3 runs to 12 residues. V was pared by 2 bases and J by 4 bases, with 5 bases between. CDR1 MNHEY and CDR2 SMNVEV come from the germline V gene (reference sequence). DNA of the CDR3: TGTGCCAGCAGTTTACAGGGCTATGGCTACACCTTC. Its protein product is CASSLQGYGYTF.

The rearrangement joins TRBV19 to TRBJ2-3; 9 bases line up with TRBD2. V gave up 7 bases and J gave up 1 base; unmatched junction bases: 6. This CDR3 contains 15 residues. Germline CDR1 LNHDA, CDR2 SQIVND (reference sequence). The CDR3 DNA reads TGTGCCAGTACTCCAGGCGGGAGGGGCACAGATACGCAGTATTTT. This translates into CASTPGGRGTDTQYF.

This clone was detected a few times. The chain carries TRBV5-8 and TRBJ2-7; D is uncertain. The length of the CDR3 is 12 residues. V dropped 0 bases and J dropped 6 bases, with 7 bases sitting between them. CDR1 and CDR2 from the germline V gene are SGHTS and YDEGEE. The CDR3 region has the DNA TGTGCCAGCAGCTTGGGGGCGCCCGAGCAGTACTTC. Its translation: CASSLGAPEQYF.

The rearrangement links TRBV11-3 to TRBJ2-7; 10 bases fit TRBD2. Germline lookup yields CDR1 SGHNT and CDR2 YENEEA. CDR3 length: 13 residues. With 5 bases clipped from V and 2 bases from J, the junction kept 0 bases outside the gene matches. The CDR3 region is CASSSGRAYEQYF. The DNA of the CDR3 is TGTGCCAGCAGCAGCGGGAGGGCCTACGAGCAGTACTTC. Variable domain in full (rest from reference TRBV11-3 and TRBJ2-7): EAGVVQSPRYKIIEKKQPVAFWCNPISGHNTLYWYLQNLGQGPELLIRYENEEAVDDSQLPKDRFSAERLKGVDSTLKIQPAELGDSAVYLCASSSGRAYEQYFGPGTRLTVT.

The J gene is TRBJ2-7, the V gene TRBV7-2, with 11 bases identical to TRBD2. The CDR3 has 14 amino acids. V shed 7 bases and J 2 bases; nucleotides not matched to a gene: 4. Germline V lookup: CDR1 SGHTA, CDR2 FQGNSA. The chain's CDR3 is CASTNSGRAYEQYF. CDR3 coding DNA: TGTGCCAGCACCAATAGCGGGAGGGCCTACGAGCAGTACTTC.